This T cell receptor (beta chain) was identified in a study of control samples from healthy donors and cancer patients. Clones were read by immunoSEQ multiplex PCR, and TCRdb kept only the in-frame ones, dropping some. Here the sample spans about 130,000 clones, more than 80% being singletons. Germline CDR1 is MDHEN and CDR2 is SYDVKM. After removal of 6 bases from V and 3 bases from J, the junction contained 5 bases not matched to a gene. There are 14 residues in the CDR3. The chain combines TRBV28 with TRBJ1-1, with 9 nucleotides matching TRBD1. Sequences were obtained from blood. This sequence was found in a man aged 35 to 55 in good health. The DNA of the CDR3 is TGTGCCAGCAGGACAGGGGGGAAGTACACTGAAGCTTTCTTT. This sequence encodes CASRTGGKYTEAFF.